The 10 T cell receptor beta chains below come from one sample, sequenced in a study of shared clonotypes between healthy human individuals. Using immunoSEQ multiplex PCR, the repertoire was profiled, and TCRdb retains in-frame clones only, with some absent. There are some 980,000 clones in the sample; more than 75% occur only once, and over 1.3% lies in the top ten. Sequencing used memory CD4+ T cells sorted from blood. Subset noted: CD45RA-negative fraction. The origin of the receptors is a man aged 18 to 29 in good health.

Written as DNA, the CDR3 is TGTGCCAGCAGTGTGTCAGGGGGCATGGACTTGAACACTGAAGCTTTCTTT. Encoded protein: CASSVSGGMDLNTEAFF. The chain carries TRBV6-1 and TRBJ1-1, with 8 positions matching TRBD1. Losses at the gene ends were 4 bases for V and 0 bases for J; bases not matched to a gene: 10. This CDR3 is built from 17 residues. Germline V lookup: CDR1 MNHNS, CDR2 SASEGT.

A single count supports this clone. This chain uses TRBV28 with TRBJ2-7; possibly TRBD1 for D (6 bases). CDR1 MDHEN and CDR2 SYDVKM come from the germline V gene. V lost 1 base and J lost 3, with 13 bases in between. There are 15 residues in the CDR3. The CDR3 is CASSLSGQSIYEQYF. The CDR3 nucleotides read TGTGCCAGCAGTTTATCCGGACAGTCGATCTACGAGCAGTACTTC.

The rearrangement uses TRBV4-1 and TRBJ1-4, with 7 bases matching TRBD1. V gave up 4 bases and J gave up 6 bases; unmatched junction bases: 5. This CDR3 contains 14 residues. CDR1 and CDR2 (germline): MGHRA, YSYEKL. The chain's CDR3 is CASSRGDRDEKLFF. The CDR3 bases are TGCGCCAGCAGCCGAGGGGACAGAGATGAAAAACTGTTTTTT.

A remark on this clone: Different DNA sequences within this sample yield the same CDR3. The V call is TRBV5-4, the J call TRBJ2-2, with unresolved D. The germline V and J ends were trimmed by 0 bases and 1 base, with 7 bases remaining between them. Germline CDR1 reads SGHNT; CDR2 reads YYREEE (reference sequence). This CDR3 is 15 amino acids long. CDR3 DNA sequence: TGTGCCAGCAGCTTGGGACTCCAGAACACCGGGGAGCTGTTTTTT. It yields the protein CASSLGLQNTGELFF.

The chain carries TRBV27 and TRBJ1-6; 10 bases are shared with TRBD1. Germline V gives CDR1 MNHEY, CDR2 SMNVEV (reference sequence). This CDR3 has 19 residues. The trim removed 0 bases at V and 9 bases at J, leaving 14 bases unmatched. The CDR3 DNA is TGTGCCAGCAGTTTATCGTGGACAGGGGGGTACGGAGACGGTTCACCCCTCCACTTT. Residues: CASSLSWTGGYGDGSPLHF.

V usage is TRBV27 and J usage is TRBJ1-1, with 8 bases matching TRBD1. V lost 6 bases, J lost 0 bases, and 3 bases stayed unmatched. Germline assignment: CDR1 MNHEY and CDR2 SMNVEV (reference sequence). This CDR3 has 14 amino acids. For the CDR3, the DNA is TGTGCCAGCAGACAACAGGGGGTGAACACTGAAGCTTTCTTT. Its protein product is CASRQQGVNTEAFF.

This clone was detected only once. The chain employs TRBV2 and TRBJ1-2; TRBD1 might be the D (6 bases). The CDR3 is 15 amino acids. Germline values: CDR1 SNHLY, CDR2 FYNNEI. Trimming left V 6 bases short and J 0 bases short, with 14 bases between. CDR3 coding DNA: TGTGCCAGCAGGGAAACAGGGCACTCTAACTATGGCTACACCTTC. This encodes CASRETGHSNYGYTF.

This clone appeared a few times. The CDR3 DNA reads as TGTGCCATCAGTGGGGTTCTTCAAGAGACCCAGTACTTC. It codes for CAISGVLQETQYF. This chain links TRBV10-3 with TRBJ2-5; D not certain. Germline V gives CDR1 ENHRY, CDR2 SYGVKD. The CDR3 runs 13 residues. Trimming took off 4 bases at V and 2 bases at J, with 8 bases between the two ends.

The V and J genes are TRBV7-2 and TRBJ2-1; 9 nucleotides agree with TRBD2. After removal of 6 bases from V and 7 bases from J, the junction contained 7 bases not matched to a gene. The germline CDR1 and CDR2 sequences are SGHTA and FQGNSA. The length of the CDR3 is 14 residues. Written as DNA, the CDR3 is TGTGCCAGCAGAACCGGGACTAGCAGTAATGAGCAGTTCTTC. It translates to CASRTGTSSNEQFF.

The gene calls are TRBV4-3 and TRBJ1-6, with a weak D call TRBD1 (5 bases). Trimming removed 4 bases at V and 10 bases at J, with 14 bases between. The germline gives CDR1 LGHNA, CDR2 YSLEER. The CDR3 spans 14 residues. As DNA, the CDR3 is TGCGCCAGCAGCCTTGTCCCGGGGGTATCACCCCTCCACTTT. Encoded protein: CASSLVPGVSPLHF.